The 15 T cell receptor beta chains below come from one sample, sequenced in a study of technical replicates of blood from several donors. Generated by immunoSEQ multiplex PCR, the TCRdb table keeps only in-frame clones and is missing some. The sample contains tens of thousands of clones, approximately 97% of which appear only once. The source material was T cells isolated from PBMCs. These receptor sequences come from a human donor in good health.

The chain carries TRBV6-4 and TRBJ2-3, with D possibly being TRBD1 (6 bases). The CDR3 loop spans 14 amino acids. Per germline, CDR1 MRHNA and CDR2 SNTAGT. V lost 8 bases, J lost 6 bases, and 18 bases lay in between. This CDR3 reads CASSMGHWEDTQYF. The CDR3 coding sequence is TGTGCCAGCTCCATGGGACATTGGGAGGATACGCAGTATTTT.

This sequence joins TRBV5-4 and TRBJ2-7; 7 nucleotides agree with TRBD1. V lost 3 bases, J lost 2 bases, and 8 bases stayed unmatched. The CDR3 runs 15 residues. The germline V gene has CDR1 SGHNT and CDR2 YYREEE (reference sequence). As DNA, the CDR3 is TGTGCCAGCAGCTGGACTTATACAGGGGCCTACGAGCAGTACTTC. This codes for CASSWTYTGAYEQYF.

The chain has TRBV7-6 and TRBJ2-2; D remains ambiguous. V shed 5 bases and J shed 1 base, with 11 bases lying between them. CDR1 is SGHVS and CDR2 is FNYEAQ in the germline V gene. The CDR3 covers 15 residues. The CDR3 coding sequence is TGTGCCAGCAGCCGATCTCCCAGGAACACCGGGGAGCTGTTTTTT. As protein: CASSRSPRNTGELFF.

The chain employs TRBV27 and TRBJ2-7; TRBD2 matches at 12 bases. V gave up 7 bases and J gave up 9 bases; unmatched junction bases: 4. The CDR3 is made up of 12 amino acids. Germline V gene sequence: CDR1 MNHEY, CDR2 SMNVEV (reference sequence). CDR3 sequence reads: CASIGTSGPQYF. The CDR3 DNA reads TGTGCCAGCATCGGGACTAGCGGGCCGCAGTACTTC.

The rearrangement links TRBV5-1 to TRBJ1-1; 8 nucleotides line up with TRBD1. The CDR3 covers 16 residues. From germline, CDR1 is SGHRS and CDR2 YFSETQ. V gave up 4 bases and J gave up 2 bases; unmatched junction bases: 10. This chain's CDR3 is CASSRGAGQGNTEAFF. CDR3 sequence (DNA): TGCGCCAGCAGCCGGGGGGCTGGACAGGGAAACACTGAAGCTTTCTTT.

This sequence joins TRBV10-2 and TRBJ1-1; 10 nucleotides line up with TRBD1. The germline V gene encodes CDR1 WSHSY and CDR2 SAAADI. J gave up 6 bases and V 2 bases, and 3 bases lay outside the gene matches. CDR3 length: 14 amino acids. CDR3 DNA sequence: TGCGCCAGCAGTGAGACGGGACAGGGGTCTGAAGCTTTCTTT. Translating gives CASSETGQGSEAFF.

V usage is TRBV27 and J usage is TRBJ2-1; the match to TRBD1 covers 7 bases. Germline V lookup: CDR1 MNHEY, CDR2 SMNVEV (reference sequence). Trimming removed 6 bases from V and 1 base from J; junction bases left unmatched: 3. The CDR3 consists of 14 residues. The CDR3 DNA is TGTGCCAGCAGCAAGACAGGGTCCTACAATGAGCAGTTCTTC. It yields the protein CASSKTGSYNEQFF.

The chain uses TRBV5-4 and TRBJ2-7; TRBD2 matches 8 bases. The CDR3 totals 17 residues. The germline gives CDR1 SGHNT, CDR2 YYREEE (reference sequence). J was trimmed by 0 bases and V by 0 bases; bases with no gene match: 8. The CDR3 loop is CASSLARSGGHSYEQYF. In DNA form, the CDR3 reads TGTGCCAGCAGCTTGGCCAGGTCGGGAGGGCACTCCTACGAGCAGTACTTC. The full variable domain, rest sourced from reference TRBV5-4 and TRBJ2-7, is ETGVTQSPTHLIKTRGQQVTLRCSSQSGHNTVSWYQQALGQGPQFIFQYYREEENGRGNFPPRFSGLQFPNYSSELNVNALELDDSALYLCASSLARSGGHSYEQYFGPGTRLTVT.

This clone was observed a single time. The chain combines TRBV28 with TRBJ2-7, with D possibly TRBD1 on 6 matching bases. Trimming took off 8 bases at V and 2 bases at J, with 13 bases between the two ends. There are 13 residues in the CDR3. The germline V gene encodes CDR1 MDHEN and CDR2 SYDVKM. CDR3 sequence reads: CASARTATYEQYF. For the CDR3, the DNA is TGTGCCAGCGCTCGGACAGCGACCTACGAGCAGTACTTC.

This chain links TRBV6-5 with TRBJ1-2; TRBD1 aligns across 9 bases. Germline V lookup: CDR1 MNHEY, CDR2 SVGAGI. With 1 base clipped from V and 6 bases from J, the junction kept 9 bases outside the gene matches. The CDR3 loop spans 16 amino acids. The CDR3 coding sequence is TGTGCCAGCAGTTACTTTGTGACAGGGGGAGGCGATGGCTACACCTTC. Amino acid sequence: CASSYFVTGGGDGYTF.

The chain couples TRBV15 to TRBJ2-7; D is uncertain. Germline CDR1 LNHNV, CDR2 YYDKDF (reference sequence). This CDR3 is built from 12 residues. The germline V and J ends were trimmed by 0 bases and 3 bases, with 3 bases remaining between them. The CDR3 DNA reads as TGTGCCACCAGCAGAGATTACTACGAGCAGTACTTC. It yields the protein CATSRDYYEQYF.

V is TRBV5-6 and J is TRBJ1-3; D is possibly TRBD1 (5 bases). This CDR3 contains 19 residues. Germline CDR1 and CDR2: SGHDT and YYEEEE. V was pared by 1 base and J by 1 base, with 21 bases between. CDR3 DNA: TGTGCCAGCAGCTTGACGAAGATCCCCTCCGGGGGGTCTGGAAACACCATATATTTT. The encoded protein is CASSLTKIPSGGSGNTIYF. The full variable domain, with the rest looked up from reference TRBV5-6 and TRBJ1-3, is DAGVTQSPTHLIKTRGQQVTLRCSPKSGHDTVSWYQQALGQGPQFIFQYYEEEERQRGNFPDRFSGHQFPNYSSELNVNALLLGDSALYLCASSLTKIPSGGSGNTIYFGEGSWLTVV.

This clone has a single count. V usage is TRBV7-8 and J usage is TRBJ1-4, with TRBD1 matching over 7 bases. The V and J ends lost 7 bases and 6 bases, in that order; junction bases with no gene match: 8. The CDR3 sequence is 14 residues long. CDR1 is SGHVS, CDR2 FQNEAQ, per germline. As DNA, the CDR3 is TGTGCCAGCAACGACAGGGTAGGCGATGAAAAACTGTTTTTT. Its translation: CASNDRVGDEKLFF.

V usage is TRBV5-1 and J usage is TRBJ1-3; no firm D call. Germline CDR1 reads SGHRS; CDR2 reads YFSETQ. V shed 4 bases and J shed 3 bases, with 14 bases lying between them. This CDR3 is built from 15 residues. The CDR3 loop is CASSPVFGGGNTIYF. The CDR3 DNA follows: TGCGCCAGCAGCCCGGTTTTTGGCGGTGGAAACACCATATATTTT.

The V gene is TRBV28, the J gene TRBJ2-1; 7 bases are a match to TRBD2. Germline V CDR1 and CDR2: MDHEN, SYDVKM. The CDR3 is 15 amino acids. J lost 4 bases, V lost 4 bases, and 7 bases had no gene match. CDR3 protein: CASSSKTSHYNEQFF. CDR3 coding DNA: TGTGCCAGCAGTTCCAAGACTAGCCATTACAATGAGCAGTTCTTC.